The 20 T cell receptor beta chains below come from one sample, sequenced in a study of a mutant IDH1 vaccine in newly diagnosed glioma. Documented time point: week 11, during vaccination. Vaccination comprised doses that each held 300 ug of mutant IDH1 20-mer peptide, plus topical imiquimod. Which antigens these TCRs recognize remains unknown. Sequencing was performed with immunoSEQ multiplex PCR; in TCRdb, only in-frame clones are kept and a portion is missing. The sample lists over 95,000 clones, 90% seen once, with roughly 0.65% in the top ten. This specimen was PBMCs, taken from a glioma patient whose treatment included an IDH1 peptide vaccine. The receptors were sampled from a woman aged 45-65 years with glioma.

The chain recombines TRBV25-1 with TRBJ1-2; 7 bases align to TRBD1. V was clipped by 6 bases and J by 11 bases; unmatched bases: 9. The germline V gene has CDR1 MGHDK and CDR2 SYGVNS. The CDR3 covers 12 residues. The CDR3 coding sequence is TGTGCCAGCAGGGGGGACAGTGTATCATACACCTTC. Encoded protein: CASRGDSVSYTF.

The chain has TRBV29-1 and TRBJ1-3; a possible D gene is TRBD1 (5 bases). Germline CDR1 and CDR2: SQVTM and ANQGSEA. This CDR3 has 13 amino acids. Trimming removed 7 bases at V and 4 bases at J, with 14 bases between. CDR3 sequence: CSARAGYGNTIYF. CDR3 nucleotides: TGCAGCGCTCGAGCAGGGTACGGAAACACCATATATTTT.

The V and J genes are TRBV2 and TRBJ1-4; weak D call: TRBD1 (6 bases). Trimming removed 4 bases from V and 4 bases from J, with 13 bases in between. Germline CDR1 SNHLY, CDR2 FYNNEI. The CDR3 extends over 15 amino acids. CDR3 sequence: CASSGGGELNEKLFF. In DNA, the CDR3 is TGTGCCAGCAGTGGAGGGGGAGAGCTTAATGAAAAACTGTTTTTT.

The chain couples TRBV5-1 to TRBJ1-3, with a weak D call TRBD1 (6 bases). Deletions cut 3 bases from V and 4 bases from J, with 11 bases between. The CDR3 extends over 14 amino acids. Germline CDR1 and CDR2: SGHRS and YFSETQ. CDR3 coding DNA: TGCGCCAGCAGCTCTCGACAGGCCGGAAACACCATATATTTT. This translates into CASSSRQAGNTIYF.

This clone has more than one count but fewer than ten. This chain uses TRBV27 with TRBJ1-2; D is unclear. CDR3 length equals 13 residues. Trimming shortened V by 2 bases and J by 1 base, and 5 bases separated the two germline ends. The germline V gene encodes CDR1 MNHEY and CDR2 SMNVEV (reference sequence). The CDR3 loop is CASSLAGNYGYTF. The CDR3 coding sequence is TGTGCCAGCAGTTTAGCGGGTAACTATGGCTACACCTTC.

V is TRBV29-1 and J is TRBJ2-3; 9 nucleotides line up with TRBD2. Germline CDR1 and CDR2: SQVTM and ANQGSEA. The J segment lost 4 bases and the V segment lost 7 bases, leaving 9 bases of the junction unmatched. The CDR3 spans 14 residues. The CDR3 spells CSAAPGLAADTQYF. The CDR3, as DNA: TGCAGCGCTGCCCCGGGACTAGCAGCAGATACGCAGTATTTT.

This chain uses TRBV5-1 with TRBJ1-1; 8 nucleotides line up with TRBD1. Unmatched junction bases numbered 10, after V lost 4 bases and J lost 5 bases. Germline lookup yields CDR1 SGHRS and CDR2 YFSETQ. The CDR3 has 15 residues. CDR3 bases: TGCGCCAGCAGCATTGGACAGGGTTTGGGAACTGAAGCTTTCTTT. Protein: CASSIGQGLGTEAFF.

V and J are TRBV28 and TRBJ2-7; D is possibly TRBD2 (5 bases). CDR3 length: 16 residues. V lost 6 bases to trimming and J lost 5 bases, with 23 bases between them. Per the germline V gene, CDR1 is MDHEN and CDR2 is SYDVKM. The CDR3 coding sequence is TGTGCCAGCAGCCTCGAAAGGACTGGGCGGCGGGACGAGCAGTACTTC. Its protein is CASSLERTGRRDEQYF.

The V call is TRBV28, the J call TRBJ2-6; the D is unclear. Trimming shortened V by 6 bases and J by 0 bases, and 15 bases separated the two germline ends. This CDR3 has 17 amino acids. Germline V gene lookup returns CDR1 MDHEN and CDR2 SYDVKM. The CDR3 DNA is TGTGCCAGCAGGCTCCTTCGACGGAGCTCTGGGGCCAACGTCCTGACTTTC. It translates to CASRLLRRSSGANVLTF.

The chain uses TRBV6-5 and TRBJ1-1, with TRBD1 as a possible D gene (5 bases). The V gene's germline CDR1 is MNHEY and CDR2 SVGAGI. The CDR3 consists of 15 residues. V was shortened by 2 bases and J by 9 bases, with 19 bases between the two germline ends. DNA of the CDR3: TGTGCCAGCAGTTACACTACCGGGGCCGCAGACCAAGCTTTCTTT. Protein: CASSYTTGAADQAFF.

V usage is TRBV15 and J usage is TRBJ1-1; TRBD1 is a possible D gene (6 bases). V was shortened by 0 bases and J by 7 bases, with 12 bases between the two germline ends. The CDR3 loop spans 14 amino acids. Germline CDR1 is LNHNV and CDR2 is YYDKDF (reference sequence). For the CDR3, the DNA is TGTGCCACCAGCAGAGATCTCGGACAGTTTGAAGCTTTCTTT. Protein sequence: CATSRDLGQFEAFF.

This sequence joins TRBV18 and TRBJ2-1; 9 positions match TRBD2. Germline assignment: CDR1 KGHSH and CDR2 LQKENI. Trimming removed 6 bases from V and 4 bases from J; junction bases left unmatched: 13. The length of the CDR3 is 17 residues. CDR3 region: CASSPPSGEGRYNEQFF. CDR3 nucleotide sequence: TGTGCCAGCTCCCCGCCTAGCGGGGAGGGCCGGTACAATGAGCAGTTCTTC. The full variable domain, completed using reference TRBV18 and TRBJ2-1, is NAGVMQNPRHLVRRRGQEARLRCSPMKGHSHVYWYRQLPEEGLKFMVYLQKENIIDESGMPKERFSAEFPKEGPSILRIQQVVRGDSAAYFCASSPPSGEGRYNEQFFGPGTRLTVL.

The chain is built from TRBV28 and TRBJ1-1, with D possibly matching TRBD1 (6 bases). Looked up from germline, CDR1 is MDHEN and CDR2 is SYDVKM. CDR3 length: 14 residues. The V end was cut by 2 bases, the J end by 4 bases, with 11 bases between. The CDR3 nucleotides read TGTGCCAGCAGTTTACTAAAAGGGGGCACTGAAGCTTTCTTT. This encodes CASSLLKGGTEAFF.

The V and J genes are TRBV7-9 and TRBJ1-3, with a tentative D call TRBD1 (5 bases). CDR1 and CDR2 (germline): SEHNR, FQNEAQ (reference sequence). The CDR3 is 13 amino acids. V was cut by 3 bases and J by 6 bases, with 9 bases left in between. The CDR3 spells CASSFEGVNTIYF. CDR3 DNA sequence: TGTGCCAGCAGCTTCGAAGGGGTAAACACCATATATTTT.

The chain links TRBV5-1 to TRBJ1-2; a possible D gene is TRBD1 (6 bases). The CDR3 is made up of 15 amino acids. V gave up 4 bases and J gave up 4 bases, with 17 bases separating them. Per the germline V gene, CDR1 is SGHRS and CDR2 is YFSETQ. CDR3 DNA sequence: TGCGCCAGCAGCGCTACAGGGTTGCGGTCCTATGGCTACACCTTC. This codes for CASSATGLRSYGYTF.

The chain combines TRBV6-5 with TRBJ1-3, with D possibly being TRBD1 (5 bases). V lost 4 bases to trimming and J lost 0 bases, with 10 bases between them. Germline values: CDR1 MNHEY, CDR2 SVGAGI. The CDR3 extends over 15 amino acids. CDR3 sequence (DNA): TGTGCCAGCAGTTGGGACGGAGTCTCTGGAAACACCATATATTTT. Translated, it gives CASSWDGVSGNTIYF.

CDR3 sequence: CASSVFVRDYEQYF. Here the CDR3 DNA reads TGTGCCAGCAGTGTTTTCGTCAGGGACTACGAGCAGTACTTC. The chain couples TRBV6-1 to TRBJ2-7; D may be TRBD1 (5 bases). The CDR3 is 14 residues long. Trimming took off 4 bases at V and 3 bases at J, with 13 bases between the two ends. Germline loops: CDR1 MNHNS, CDR2 SASEGT.

The chain recombines TRBV10-3 with TRBJ2-1; a weak D match, TRBD2 (6 bases). This CDR3 is 15 amino acids long. Per the germline V gene, CDR1 is ENHRY and CDR2 is SYGVKD. V lost 5 bases and J lost 0, with 11 bases in between. CDR3 amino acids: CAISTEAGSYNEQFF. The CDR3 nucleotides are TGTGCCATCAGTACGGAAGCGGGCTCCTACAATGAGCAGTTCTTC.

The chain is built from TRBV5-1 and TRBJ2-7, with 10 bases identical to TRBD2. CDR1 is SGHRS and CDR2 is YFSETQ in the germline V gene. V gave up 7 bases and J gave up 6 bases; unmatched junction bases: 10. The CDR3 length is 14 residues. CDR3 nucleotides: TGCGCCAGCGGAACTAGCGGGATGGGGGGCGAGCAGTACTTC. It translates to CASGTSGMGGEQYF.

The V and J genes are TRBV19 and TRBJ1-5; 7 bases fit TRBD1. The V gene end was trimmed by 4 bases and the J gene end by 2 bases; junction bases not matched to a gene: 5. The germline CDR1 and CDR2 sequences are LNHDA and SQIVND (reference sequence). The CDR3 extends over 15 amino acids. The CDR3 loop is CASSRYRGGNQPQHF. The DNA of the CDR3 is TGTGCCAGTAGTAGATACAGGGGAGGCAATCAGCCCCAGCATTTT.